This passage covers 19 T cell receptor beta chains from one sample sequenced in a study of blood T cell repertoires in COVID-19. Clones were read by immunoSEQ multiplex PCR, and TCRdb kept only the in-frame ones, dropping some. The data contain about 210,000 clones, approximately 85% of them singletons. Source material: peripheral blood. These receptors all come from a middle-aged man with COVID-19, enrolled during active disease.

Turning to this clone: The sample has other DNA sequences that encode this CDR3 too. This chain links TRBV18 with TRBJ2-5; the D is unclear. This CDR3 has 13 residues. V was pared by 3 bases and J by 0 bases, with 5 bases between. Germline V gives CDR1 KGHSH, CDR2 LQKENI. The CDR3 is CASSPGHQETQYF. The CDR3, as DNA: TGTGCCAGCTCACCCGGTCACCAAGAGACCCAGTACTTC.

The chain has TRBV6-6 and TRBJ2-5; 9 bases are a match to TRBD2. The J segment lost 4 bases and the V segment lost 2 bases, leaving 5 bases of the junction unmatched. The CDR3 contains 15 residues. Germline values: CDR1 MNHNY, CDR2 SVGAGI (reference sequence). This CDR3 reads CASSYRAGGRETQYF. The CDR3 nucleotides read TGTGCCAGCAGTTACCGGGCGGGGGGGCGAGAGACCCAGTACTTC.

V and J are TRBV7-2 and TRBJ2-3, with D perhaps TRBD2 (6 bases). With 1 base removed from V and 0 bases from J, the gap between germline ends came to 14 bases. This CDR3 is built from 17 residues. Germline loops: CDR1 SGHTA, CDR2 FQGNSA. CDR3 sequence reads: CASSLGLDYSSTDTQYF. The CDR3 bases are TGTGCCAGCAGCTTAGGCCTGGACTATTCTAGCACAGATACGCAGTATTTT.

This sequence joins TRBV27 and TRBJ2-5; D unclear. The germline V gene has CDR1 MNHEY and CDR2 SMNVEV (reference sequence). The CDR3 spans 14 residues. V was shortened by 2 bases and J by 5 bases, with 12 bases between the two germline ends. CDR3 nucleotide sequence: TGTGCCAGCAGTTTAGACCCCTCCAGGGAGACCCAGTACTTC. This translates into CASSLDPSRETQYF.

The CDR3, as DNA: TGTGCCAGCAGCGTTAGCCCCGCCAACACCGGGGAGCTGTTTTTT. Translated: CASSVSPANTGELFF. The chain combines TRBV9 with TRBJ2-2; D uncertain. The germline CDR1 and CDR2 sequences are SGDLS and YYNGEE. Deletions cut 2 bases from V and 2 bases from J, with 10 bases between. The CDR3 has 15 amino acids.

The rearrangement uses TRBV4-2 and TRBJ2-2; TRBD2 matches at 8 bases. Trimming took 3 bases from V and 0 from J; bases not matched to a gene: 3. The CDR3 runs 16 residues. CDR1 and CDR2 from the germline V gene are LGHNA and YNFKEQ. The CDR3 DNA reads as TGTGCCAGCAGCCAGTTAGCGGGGTCGAACACCGGGGAGCTGTTTTTT. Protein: CASSQLAGSNTGELFF.

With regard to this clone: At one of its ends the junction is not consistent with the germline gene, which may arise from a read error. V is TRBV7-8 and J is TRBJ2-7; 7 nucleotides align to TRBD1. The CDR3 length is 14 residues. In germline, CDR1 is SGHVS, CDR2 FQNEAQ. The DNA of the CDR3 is TGTGCCAGCACCTTAAGGACAGGTGAGGACGAGCAGTACTTC. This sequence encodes CASTLRTGEDEQYF.

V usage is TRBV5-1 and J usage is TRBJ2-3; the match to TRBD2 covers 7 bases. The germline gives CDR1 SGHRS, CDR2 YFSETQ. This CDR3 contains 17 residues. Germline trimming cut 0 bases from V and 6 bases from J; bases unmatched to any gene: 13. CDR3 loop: CASSLGRSGWFSDTQYF. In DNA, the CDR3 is TGCGCCAGCAGCTTGGGCCGTAGCGGGTGGTTTTCTGATACGCAGTATTTT.

CDR3 nucleotides: TGTGCCAGCAGCCAGGGTCCAACCACAGATACGCAGTATTTT. Protein sequence: CASSQGPTTDTQYF. The genes are TRBV5-4 and TRBJ2-3, with D possibly matching TRBD1 (5 bases). The length of the CDR3 is 14 residues. Germline CDR1 and CDR2: SGHNT and YYREEE (reference sequence). With 4 bases removed from V and 2 bases from J, the gap between germline ends came to 11 bases.

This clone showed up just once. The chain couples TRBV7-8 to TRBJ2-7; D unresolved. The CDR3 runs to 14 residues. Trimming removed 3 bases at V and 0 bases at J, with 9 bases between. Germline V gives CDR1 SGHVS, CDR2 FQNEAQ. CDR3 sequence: CASSFGRRSYEQYF. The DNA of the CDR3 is TGTGCCAGCAGCTTCGGCAGGCGCTCCTACGAGCAGTACTTC.

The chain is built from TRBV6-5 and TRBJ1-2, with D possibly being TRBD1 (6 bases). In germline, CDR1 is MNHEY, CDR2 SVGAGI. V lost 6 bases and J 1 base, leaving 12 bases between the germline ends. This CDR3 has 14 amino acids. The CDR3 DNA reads TGTGCCAGCAGGAGGGGGATCGGTAACTATGGCTACACCTTC. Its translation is CASRRGIGNYGYTF.

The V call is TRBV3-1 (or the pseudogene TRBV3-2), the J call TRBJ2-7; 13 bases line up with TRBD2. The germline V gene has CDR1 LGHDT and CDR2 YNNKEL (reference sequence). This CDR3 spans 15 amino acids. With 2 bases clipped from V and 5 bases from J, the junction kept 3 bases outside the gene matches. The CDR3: CASSQMTSGGNEQYF. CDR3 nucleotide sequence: TGTGCCAGCAGCCAAATGACTAGCGGGGGGAACGAGCAGTACTTC.

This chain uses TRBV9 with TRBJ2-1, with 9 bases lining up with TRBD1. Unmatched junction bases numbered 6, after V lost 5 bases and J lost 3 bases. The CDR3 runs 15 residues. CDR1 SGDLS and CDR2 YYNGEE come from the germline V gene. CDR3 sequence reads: CASRRGDRVYNEQFF. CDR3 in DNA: TGTGCCAGCAGACGTGGGGACAGGGTCTACAATGAGCAGTTCTTC.

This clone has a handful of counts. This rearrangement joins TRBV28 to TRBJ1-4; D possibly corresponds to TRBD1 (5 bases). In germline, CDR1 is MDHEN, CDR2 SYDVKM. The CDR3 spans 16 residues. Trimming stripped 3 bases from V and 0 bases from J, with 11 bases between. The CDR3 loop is CASSLEGLATNEKLFF. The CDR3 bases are TGTGCCAGCAGTTTGGAGGGGCTGGCAACTAATGAAAAACTGTTTTTT.

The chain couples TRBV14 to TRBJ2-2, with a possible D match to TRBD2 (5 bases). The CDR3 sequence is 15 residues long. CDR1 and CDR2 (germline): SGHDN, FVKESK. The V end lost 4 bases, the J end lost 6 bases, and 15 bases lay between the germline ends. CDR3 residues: CASSPFGVSAGELFF. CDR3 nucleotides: TGTGCCAGCAGCCCCTTCGGGGTATCAGCCGGGGAGCTGTTTTTT.

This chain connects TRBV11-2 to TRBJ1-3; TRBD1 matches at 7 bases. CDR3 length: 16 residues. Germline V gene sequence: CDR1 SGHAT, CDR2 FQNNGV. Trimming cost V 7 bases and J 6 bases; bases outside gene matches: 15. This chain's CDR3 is CASKTTRGRKENTIYF. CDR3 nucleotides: TGTGCCAGCAAAACGACAAGGGGGCGGAAGGAAAACACCATATATTTT.

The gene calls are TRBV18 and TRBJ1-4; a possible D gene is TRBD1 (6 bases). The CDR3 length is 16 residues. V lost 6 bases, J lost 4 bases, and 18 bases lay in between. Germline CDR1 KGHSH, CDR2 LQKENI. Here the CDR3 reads CASSPPPGQINEKLFF. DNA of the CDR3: TGTGCCAGCTCGCCCCCACCGGGACAAATTAATGAAAAACTGTTTTTT.

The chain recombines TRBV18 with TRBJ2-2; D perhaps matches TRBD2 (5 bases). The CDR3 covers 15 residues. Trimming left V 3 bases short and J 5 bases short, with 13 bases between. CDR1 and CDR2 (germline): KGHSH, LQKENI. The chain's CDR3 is CASSPTEGSTGELFF. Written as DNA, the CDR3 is TGTGCCAGCTCACCGACTGAGGGTTCGACCGGGGAGCTGTTTTTT.

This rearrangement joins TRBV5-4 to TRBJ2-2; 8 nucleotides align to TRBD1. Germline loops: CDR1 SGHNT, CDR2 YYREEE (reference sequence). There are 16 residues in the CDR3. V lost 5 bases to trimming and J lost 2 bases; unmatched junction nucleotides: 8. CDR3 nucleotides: TGTGCCAGCAGTTGGGGGACAGGAGTTAACACCGGGGAGCTGTTTTTT. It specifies CASSWGTGVNTGELFF. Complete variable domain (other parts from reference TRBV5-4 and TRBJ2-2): ETGVTQSPTHLIKTRGQQVTLRCSSQSGHNTVSWYQQALGQGPQFIFQYYREEENGRGNFPPRFSGLQFPNYSSELNVNALELDDSALYLCASSWGTGVNTGELFFGEGSRLTVL.